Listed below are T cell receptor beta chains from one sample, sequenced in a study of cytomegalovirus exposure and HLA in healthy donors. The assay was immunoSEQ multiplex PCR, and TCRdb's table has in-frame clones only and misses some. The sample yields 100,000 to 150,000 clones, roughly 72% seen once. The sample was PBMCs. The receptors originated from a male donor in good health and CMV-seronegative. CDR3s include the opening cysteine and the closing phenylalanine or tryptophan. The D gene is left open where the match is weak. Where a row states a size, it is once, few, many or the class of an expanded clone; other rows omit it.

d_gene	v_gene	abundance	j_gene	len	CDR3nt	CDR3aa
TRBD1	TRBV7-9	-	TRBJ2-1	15	TGTGCCAGCAGCCCTAGGGACAGGGGAACGATTGAGCAGTTCTTC	CASSPRDRGTIEQFF
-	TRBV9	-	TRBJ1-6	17	TGTGCCAGCAGCGCAGCCCGAGGGGGGGGAAATAATTCACCCCTCCACTTT	CASSAARGGGNNSPLHF
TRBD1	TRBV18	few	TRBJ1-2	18	TGTGCCAGCTCACCTAAACCGGGACAGGGCTCTTCCTTGAATGGCTACACCTTC	CASSPKPGQGSSLNGYTF
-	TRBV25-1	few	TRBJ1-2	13	TGTGCCAGCAGTTTACAGCTTTTCTATGGCTACACCTTC	CASSLQLFYGYTF
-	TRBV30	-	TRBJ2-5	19	TGTGCCTGGTACAGACAGACTCCGGCCATTGGGGGGTTTCGAGAGACCCAGTACTTC	CAWYRQTPAIGGFRETQYF
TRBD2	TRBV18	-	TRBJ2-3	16	TGTGCCAGCTCACCACCTTGGTCTAGCGGGATTCTTACGCAGTATTTT	CASSPPWSSGILTQYF
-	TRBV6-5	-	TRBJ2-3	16	TGTGCCAGCAGTTACTTCAGGGGCCGGGGCGCAGATACGCAGTATTTT	CASSYFRGRGADTQYF
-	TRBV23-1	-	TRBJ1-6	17	TGCGCCAGCAGTCAATCGGGGGCGGATAGTGATAATTCACCCCTCCACTTT	CASSQSGADSDNSPLHF
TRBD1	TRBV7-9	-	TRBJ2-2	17	TGTGCCAGCAGCCCCCCTAGAGGACAGGGGAACACCGGGGAGCTGTTTTTT	CASSPPRGQGNTGELFF
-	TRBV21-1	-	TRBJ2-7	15	TGTGCCAGCAGCAAAGGCAGGGCTAAAGAGTACGAGCAGTACTTC	CASSKGRAKEYEQYF
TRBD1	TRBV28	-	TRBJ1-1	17	TGTGCCAGCAGGACCGGGACAGGGCTTTTCTTGGTCACTGAAGCTTTCTTT	CASRTGTGLFLVTEAFF
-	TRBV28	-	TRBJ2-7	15	TGTGCCAGCAGTTTTCACAGGGTAAGCTCCTACGAGCAGTACTTC	CASSFHRVSSYEQYF
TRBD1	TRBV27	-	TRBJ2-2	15	TGTGCCAGCAGTCCAGACAGGGGAGGAACCGGGGAGCTGTTTTTT	CASSPDRGGTGELFF
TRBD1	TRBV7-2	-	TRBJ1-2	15	TGCGCCAGCACCCGGGTGGGACAGGGAGTGGGTGGCTACACCTTC	CASTRVGQGVGGYTF
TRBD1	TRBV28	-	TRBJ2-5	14	TGTGCCAGCACCCCTCGGACAGGGGAAGAGACCCAGTACTTC	CASTPRTGEETQYF
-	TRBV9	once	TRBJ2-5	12	TGTGCCAGCAGCGCTTTGACAGTGTCCCTGTACTTC	CASSALTVSLYF
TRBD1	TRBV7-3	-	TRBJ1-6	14	TGTGCCAGCAGCCCACAGGGGGCTAATTCACCCCTCCACTTT	CASSPQGANSPLHF
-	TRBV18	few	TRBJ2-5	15	TGTGCCAGCTCTCCTCGACAGAAAACACAAGAGACCCAGTACTTC	CASSPRQKTQETQYF
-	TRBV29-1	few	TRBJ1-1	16	TGCAGCGTTGAAACACCCAAGGACAGCCCGAACACTGAAGCTTTCTTT	CSVETPKDSPNTEAFF
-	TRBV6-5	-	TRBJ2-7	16	TGTGCCAGCAGTTACTCTGGTCGCGGTGGCTACTACGAGCAGTACTTC	CASSYSGRGGYYEQYF
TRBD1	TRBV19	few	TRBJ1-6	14	TGTGCCAGTACCATGGGACAGGGAAATTCACCCCTCCACTTT	CASTMGQGNSPLHF
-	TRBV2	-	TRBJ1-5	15	TGTGCCAGCAGTAAGGACACTCGCGCCAATCAGCCCCAGCATTTT	CASSKDTRANQPQHF
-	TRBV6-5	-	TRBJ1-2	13	TGTGCCAGCAGGGGGCCAAACTTCTATGGCTACACCTTC	CASRGPNFYGYTF
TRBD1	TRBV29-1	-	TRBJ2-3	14	TGCAGCGTTGCTCCGGGACAGCTCACAGATACGCAGTATTTT	CSVAPGQLTDTQYF
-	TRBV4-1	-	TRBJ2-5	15	TGCGCCAGCAGCCAAGATGGGGCAAGGGAAGAGACCCAGTACTTC	CASSQDGAREETQYF
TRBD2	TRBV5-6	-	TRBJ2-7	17	TGTGCCAGCAGCTTCTGGTCTAGCGGCCTTCAGTCCTACGAGCAGTACTTC	CASSFWSSGLQSYEQYF
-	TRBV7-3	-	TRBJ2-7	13	TGTGCCAGCAGCCCCCAGGCGGGGAAAGAGCAGTACTTC	CASSPQAGKEQYF
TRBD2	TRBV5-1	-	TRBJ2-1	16	TGCGCCAGCAGCTTTACCGGGACTAGCGGTTACAATGAGCAGTTCTTC	CASSFTGTSGYNEQFF
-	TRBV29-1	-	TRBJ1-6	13	TGCAGCGTAGCGACAGAACCATTTTCACCCCTCCACTTT	CSVATEPFSPLHF
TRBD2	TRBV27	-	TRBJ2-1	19	TGTGCCAGCAGTTTATTTGGAAGGACTAGCGGGAGAACGGGCAATGAGCAGTTCTTC	CASSLFGRTSGRTGNEQFF
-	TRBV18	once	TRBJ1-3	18	TGTGCCAGCTCACCAGTACCACAGGGTAGAGGCTCTGGAAACACCATATATTTT	CASSPVPQGRGSGNTIYF
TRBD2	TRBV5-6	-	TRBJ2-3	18	TGTGCCAGCGGTTTGGGAAAAGGACTAGCGGGATTCACAGATACGCAGTATTTT	CASGLGKGLAGFTDTQYF
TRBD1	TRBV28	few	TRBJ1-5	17	TGTGCCAGCAGTTTTGGGGACAGGGACTATAGCAATCAGCCCCAGCATTTT	CASSFGDRDYSNQPQHF
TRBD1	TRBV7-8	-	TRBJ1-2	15	TGTGCCAGCAGCGCCCTGGCCCAGGGGGCGTATGGCTACACCTTC	CASSALAQGAYGYTF
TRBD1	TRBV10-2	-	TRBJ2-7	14	TGCGCCAGCAGTGAGAGGACAGGGACCTACGAGCAGTACTTC	CASSERTGTYEQYF
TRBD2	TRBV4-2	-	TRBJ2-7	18	TGTGCCAGCAGCCAAGGGCGTGGACTAGCGGGAAGGTTCTACGAGCAGTACTTC	CASSQGRGLAGRFYEQYF
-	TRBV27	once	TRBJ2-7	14	TGTGCCAGCGCATTGTCAGGGGAAAGCTACGAGCAGTACTTC	CASALSGESYEQYF
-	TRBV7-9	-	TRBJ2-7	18	TGTGCCAGCAGCTTAGCTGTTCACCCCGGGACAAACCCATACGAGCAGTACTTC	CASSLAVHPGTNPYEQYF
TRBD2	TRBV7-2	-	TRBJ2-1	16	TGTGCCAGCAGCCCTGGGACTAGCGGGGGTAACCCTGAGCAGTTCTTC	CASSPGTSGGNPEQFF
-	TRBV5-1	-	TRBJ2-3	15	TGCGCCAGCAGCTTGGACCAGACTAGCACAGATACGCAGTATTTT	CASSLDQTSTDTQYF
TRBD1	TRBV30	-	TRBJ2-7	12	TGTGCCTGGGGGACAGGGGCCTACGAGCAGTACTTC	CAWGTGAYEQYF
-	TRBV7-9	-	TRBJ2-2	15	TGTGCCAGCAGCTTAGGGGGGCCCAACACCGGGGAGCTGTTTTTT	CASSLGGPNTGELFF
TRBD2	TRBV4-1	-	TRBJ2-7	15	TGCGCCAGCAGCCAAGGGCCGACTAGCGGGTACGAGCAGTACTTC	CASSQGPTSGYEQYF
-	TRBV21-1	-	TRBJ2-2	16	TGTGCCAGGGGTCGCGGACAGTCGAGGGGCACCGGGGAGCTGTTTTTT	CARGRGQSRGTGELFF
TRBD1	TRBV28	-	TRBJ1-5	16	TGTGCCAGCAGTTCACCGGGACAGGGAAGCAATCAGCCCCAGCATTTT	CASSSPGQGSNQPQHF
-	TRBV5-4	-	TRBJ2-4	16	TGTGCCAGCAGCGCCGGGACACTCCTTTCCAAAAACATTCAGTACTTC	CASSAGTLLSKNIQYF
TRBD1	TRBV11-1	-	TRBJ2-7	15	TGTGCCAGCAGCCTCCGGGACAGCTGGGCTGACGAGCAGTACTTC	CASSLRDSWADEQYF
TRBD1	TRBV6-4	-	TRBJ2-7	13	TGTGCCAGCAGTCAGGACAGGGGACTCGAGCAGTACTTC	CASSQDRGLEQYF
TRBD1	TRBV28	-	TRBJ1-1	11	TGTGCCAGCACAGACAGGGGGCAGACTTTCTTT	CASTDRGQTFF